This T cell receptor beta chain was found in a study of T cells expressing NK-cell markers. Study at large: Sequenced donors, eight in total, included seven who were HCMV-seropositive and one who was seronegative.

Germline lookup yields CDR1 SGHAT and CDR2 FQNNGV. The CDR3 consists of 16 residues. A remark on this clonotype: Antigen unknown.

Findings and caveats of the study: Several donors' CD3+CD56-NKG2C+ cells were dominated by the same clonotypes.

Making the TCR beta cDNA relied on 5'RACE template switching with UMIs. TCRdb re-called the 5' RACE reads and catalogs CDR3 proteins one per entry, DNA excluded. The data show about 390,000 distinct CDR3 sequences, and the top ten clones hold about 10%. This chain connects TRBV11-2 to TRBJ2-1; the D call from TCRdb, TRBD2, cannot be confirmed without DNA. The receptor comes from a woman between 50 and 59 years old in good health. Sequencing was performed on blood T cells: a sorted CD56 or NKG2C T cell subset, CD4+ or CD8+ T cells, or bulk PBMC T cells (not recorded which). This CDR3 is CASSNYLAGGPGEQFF.